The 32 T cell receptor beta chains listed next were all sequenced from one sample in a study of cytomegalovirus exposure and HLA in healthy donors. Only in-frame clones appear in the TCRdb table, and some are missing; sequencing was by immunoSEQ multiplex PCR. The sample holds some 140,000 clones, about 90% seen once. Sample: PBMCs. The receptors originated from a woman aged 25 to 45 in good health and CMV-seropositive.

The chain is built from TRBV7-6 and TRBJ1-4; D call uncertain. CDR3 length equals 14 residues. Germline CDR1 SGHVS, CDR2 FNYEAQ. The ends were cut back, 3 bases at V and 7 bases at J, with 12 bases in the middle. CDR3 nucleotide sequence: TGTGCCAGCAGCTTGGGAGGCCTTAGTGAAAAACTGTTTTTT. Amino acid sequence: CASSLGGLSEKLFF.

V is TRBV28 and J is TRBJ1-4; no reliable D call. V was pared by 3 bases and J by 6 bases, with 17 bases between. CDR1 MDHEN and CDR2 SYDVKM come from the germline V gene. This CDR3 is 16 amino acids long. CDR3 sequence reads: CASSFATATNDEKLFF. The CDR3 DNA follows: TGTGCCAGCAGTTTCGCAACAGCCACCAATGATGAAAAACTGTTTTTT.

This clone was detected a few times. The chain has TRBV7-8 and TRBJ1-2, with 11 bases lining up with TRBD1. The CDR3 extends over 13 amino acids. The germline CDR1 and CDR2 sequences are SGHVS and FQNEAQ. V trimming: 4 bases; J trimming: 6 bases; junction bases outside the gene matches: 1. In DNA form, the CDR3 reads TGTGCCAGCAGCTCGGGACAGGGGGATGGCTACACCTTC. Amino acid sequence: CASSSGQGDGYTF.

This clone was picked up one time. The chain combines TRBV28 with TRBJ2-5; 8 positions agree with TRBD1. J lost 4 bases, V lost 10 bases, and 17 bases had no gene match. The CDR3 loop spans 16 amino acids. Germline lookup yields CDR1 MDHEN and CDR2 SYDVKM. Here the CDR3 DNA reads TGTGCCACCGTCACGACTTATGGACAGGGCACAGAGACCCAGTACTTC. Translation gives CATVTTYGQGTETQYF.

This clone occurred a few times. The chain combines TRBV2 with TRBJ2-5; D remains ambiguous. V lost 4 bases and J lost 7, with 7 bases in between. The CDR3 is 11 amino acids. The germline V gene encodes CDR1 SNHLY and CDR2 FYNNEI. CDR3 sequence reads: CASSVVRTQYF. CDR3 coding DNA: TGTGCCAGCAGTGTTGTTAGGACCCAGTACTTC.

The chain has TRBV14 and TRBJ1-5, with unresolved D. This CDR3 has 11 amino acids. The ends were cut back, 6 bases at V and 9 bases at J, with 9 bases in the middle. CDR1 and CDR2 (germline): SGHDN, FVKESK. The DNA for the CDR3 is TGTGCCAGCAGTCGGTCGGTGCCCCAGCATTTT. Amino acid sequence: CASSRSVPQHF.

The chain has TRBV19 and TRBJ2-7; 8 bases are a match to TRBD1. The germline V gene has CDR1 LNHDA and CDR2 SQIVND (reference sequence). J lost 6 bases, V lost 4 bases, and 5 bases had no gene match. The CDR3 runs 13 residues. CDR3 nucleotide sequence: TGTGCCAGTAGTACGCAGACAGGGGCCGAGCAGTACTTC. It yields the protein CASSTQTGAEQYF.

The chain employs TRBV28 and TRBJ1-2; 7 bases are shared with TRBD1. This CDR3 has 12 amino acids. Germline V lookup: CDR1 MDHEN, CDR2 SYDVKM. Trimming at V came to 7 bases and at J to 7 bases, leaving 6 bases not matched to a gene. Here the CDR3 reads CASIVTGVGYTF. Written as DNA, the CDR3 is TGTGCCAGCATCGTTACAGGGGTTGGCTACACCTTC.

CDR3 sequence reads: CATSRPGLGVYGYTF. DNA of the CDR3: TGTGCCACCAGCAGGCCGGGTCTGGGAGTATATGGCTACACCTTC. The chain is built from TRBV15 and TRBJ1-2, with D unresolved. The ends were cut back, 3 bases at V and 5 bases at J, with 16 bases in the middle. The CDR3 consists of 15 residues. CDR1 is LNHNV, CDR2 YYDKDF, per germline (reference sequence). Drawing the rest from reference TRBV15 and TRBJ1-2, the complete variable domain is DAMVIQNPRYQVTQFGKPVTLSCSQTLNHNVMYWYQQKSSQAPKLLFHYYDKDFNNEADTPDNFQSRRPNTSFCFLDIRSPGLGDTAMYLCATSRPGLGVYGYTFGSGTRLTVV.

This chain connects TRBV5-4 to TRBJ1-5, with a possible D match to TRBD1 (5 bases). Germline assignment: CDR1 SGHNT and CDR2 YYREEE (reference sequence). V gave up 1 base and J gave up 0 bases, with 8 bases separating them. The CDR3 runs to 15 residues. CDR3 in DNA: TGTGCCAGCAGCTTGCCGACAGATAGCAATCAGCCCCAGCATTTT. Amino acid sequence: CASSLPTDSNQPQHF.

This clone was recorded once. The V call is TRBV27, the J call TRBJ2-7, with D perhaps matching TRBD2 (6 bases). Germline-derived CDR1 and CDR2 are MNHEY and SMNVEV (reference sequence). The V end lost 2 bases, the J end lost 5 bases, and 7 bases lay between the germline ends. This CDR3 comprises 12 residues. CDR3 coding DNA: TGTGCCAGCAGTTTACCTAGCGACGAGCAGTACTTC. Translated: CASSLPSDEQYF.

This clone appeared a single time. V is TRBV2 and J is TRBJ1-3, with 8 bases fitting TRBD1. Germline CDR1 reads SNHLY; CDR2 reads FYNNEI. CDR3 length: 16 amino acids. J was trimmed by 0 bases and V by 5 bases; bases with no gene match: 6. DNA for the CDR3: TGTGCCAGCAGTCGATCGACAGGGGCCTCTGGAAACACCATATATTTT. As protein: CASSRSTGASGNTIYF.

The DNA of the CDR3 is TGCGCCAGCAGCCTCCTAGCGGGGGACGCAGATACGCAGTATTTT. Amino acids: CASSLLAGDADTQYF. V is TRBV5-1 and J is TRBJ2-3, with 10 bases that match TRBD2. Trimming at V came to 4 bases and at J to 4 bases, leaving 6 bases not matched to a gene. The CDR3 extends over 15 amino acids. Germline V gives CDR1 SGHRS, CDR2 YFSETQ.

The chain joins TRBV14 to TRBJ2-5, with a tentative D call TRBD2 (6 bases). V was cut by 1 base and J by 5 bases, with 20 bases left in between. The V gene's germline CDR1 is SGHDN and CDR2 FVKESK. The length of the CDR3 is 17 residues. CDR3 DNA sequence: TGTGCCAGCAGCCAAGGTGCCGGTACTAGCTCGGGGGAGACCCAGTACTTC. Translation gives CASSQGAGTSSGETQYF.

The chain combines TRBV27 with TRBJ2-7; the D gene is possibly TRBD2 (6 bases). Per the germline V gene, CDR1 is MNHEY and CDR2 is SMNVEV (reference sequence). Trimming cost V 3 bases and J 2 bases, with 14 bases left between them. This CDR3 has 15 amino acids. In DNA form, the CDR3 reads TGTGCCAGCAGTTTTCTCGGGACTGGACCCTACGAGCAGTACTTC. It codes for CASSFLGTGPYEQYF.

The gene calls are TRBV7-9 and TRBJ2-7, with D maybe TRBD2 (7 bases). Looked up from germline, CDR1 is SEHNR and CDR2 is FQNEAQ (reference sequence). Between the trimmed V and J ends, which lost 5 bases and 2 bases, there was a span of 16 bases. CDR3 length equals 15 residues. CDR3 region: CASSPAGGPTYEQYF. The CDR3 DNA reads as TGTGCCAGCAGCCCAGCCGGGGGGCCTACCTACGAGCAGTACTTC.

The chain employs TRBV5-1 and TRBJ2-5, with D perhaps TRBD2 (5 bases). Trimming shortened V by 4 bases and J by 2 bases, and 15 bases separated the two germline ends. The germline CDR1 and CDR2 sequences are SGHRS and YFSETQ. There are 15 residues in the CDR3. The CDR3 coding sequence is TGCGCCAGCAGCGAAGTTCCGGGGATACAAGAGACCCAGTACTTC. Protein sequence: CASSEVPGIQETQYF.

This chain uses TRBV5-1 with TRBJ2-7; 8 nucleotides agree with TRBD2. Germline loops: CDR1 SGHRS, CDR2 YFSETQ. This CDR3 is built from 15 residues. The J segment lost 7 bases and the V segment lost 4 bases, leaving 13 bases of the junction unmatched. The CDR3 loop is CASSPSSGSFTEQYF. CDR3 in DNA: TGCGCCAGCAGCCCCTCTAGCGGGTCCTTTACGGAGCAGTACTTC.

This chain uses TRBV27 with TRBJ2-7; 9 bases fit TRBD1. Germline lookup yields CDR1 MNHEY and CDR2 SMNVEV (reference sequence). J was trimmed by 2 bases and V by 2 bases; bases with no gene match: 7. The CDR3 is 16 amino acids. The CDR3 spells CASSLRGGTGPYEQYF. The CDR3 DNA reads TGTGCCAGCAGTTTAAGAGGGGGGACAGGGCCCTACGAGCAGTACTTC.

The CDR3 coding sequence is TGTGCCATCAGTGGGGTCCGGGAATCGCAGTATTTT. Encoded protein: CAISGVRESQYF. The chain links TRBV10-3 to TRBJ2-3; tentatively, D is TRBD2 (5 bases). The CDR3 loop spans 12 amino acids. The germline V gene has CDR1 ENHRY and CDR2 SYGVKD. V was clipped by 4 bases and J by 10 bases, with 12 bases between them.

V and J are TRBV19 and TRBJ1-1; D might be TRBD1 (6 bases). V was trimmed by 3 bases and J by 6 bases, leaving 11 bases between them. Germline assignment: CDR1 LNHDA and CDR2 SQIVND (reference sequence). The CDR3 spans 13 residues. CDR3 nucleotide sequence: TGTGCCAGTAGTATGGTCAGGGGCCCTGAAGCTTTCTTT. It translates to CASSMVRGPEAFF.

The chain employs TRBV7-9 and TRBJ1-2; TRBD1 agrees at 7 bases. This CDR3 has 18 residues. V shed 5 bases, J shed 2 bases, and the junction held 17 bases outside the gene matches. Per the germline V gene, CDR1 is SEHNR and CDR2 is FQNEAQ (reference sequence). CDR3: CASSPRPTTGLGNYGYTF. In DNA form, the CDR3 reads TGTGCCAGCAGCCCAAGGCCAACGACAGGGTTGGGCAACTATGGCTACACCTTC.

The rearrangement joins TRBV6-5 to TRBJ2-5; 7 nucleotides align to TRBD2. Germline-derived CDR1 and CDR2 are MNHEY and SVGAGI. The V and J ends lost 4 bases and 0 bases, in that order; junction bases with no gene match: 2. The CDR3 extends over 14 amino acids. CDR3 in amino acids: CASSSLAYQETQYF. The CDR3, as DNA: TGTGCCAGCAGTTCACTAGCGTACCAAGAGACCCAGTACTTC.

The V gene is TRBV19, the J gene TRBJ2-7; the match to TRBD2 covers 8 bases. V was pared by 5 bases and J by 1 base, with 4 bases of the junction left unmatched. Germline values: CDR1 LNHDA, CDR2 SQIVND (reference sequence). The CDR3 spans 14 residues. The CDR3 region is CASSPSGGSYEQYF. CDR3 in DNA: TGTGCCAGTAGTCCCAGCGGGGGATCCTACGAGCAGTACTTC.

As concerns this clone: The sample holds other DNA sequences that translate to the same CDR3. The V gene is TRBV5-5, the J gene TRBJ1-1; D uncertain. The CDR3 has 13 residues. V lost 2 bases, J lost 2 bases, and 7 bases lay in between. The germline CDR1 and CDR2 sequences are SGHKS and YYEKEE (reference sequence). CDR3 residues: CASSLYSNTEAFF. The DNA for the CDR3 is TGTGCCAGCAGCTTATACAGTAACACTGAAGCTTTCTTT. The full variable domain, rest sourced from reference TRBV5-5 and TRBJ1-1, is DAGVTQSPTHLIKTRGQQVTLRCSPISGHKSVSWYQQVLGQGPQFIFQYYEKEERGRGNFPDRFSARQFPNYSSELNVNALLLGDSALYLCASSLYSNTEAFFGQGTRLTVV.

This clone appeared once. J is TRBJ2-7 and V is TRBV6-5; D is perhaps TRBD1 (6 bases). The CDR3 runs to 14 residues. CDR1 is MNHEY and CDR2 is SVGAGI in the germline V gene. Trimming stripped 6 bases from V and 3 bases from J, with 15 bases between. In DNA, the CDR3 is TGTGCCAGCAGCCTTACAGGGACCAACTACGAGCAGTACTTC. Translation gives CASSLTGTNYEQYF.

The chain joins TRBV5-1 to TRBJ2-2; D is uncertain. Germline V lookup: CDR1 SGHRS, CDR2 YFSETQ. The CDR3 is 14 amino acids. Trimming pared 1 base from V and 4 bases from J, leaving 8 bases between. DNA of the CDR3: TGCGCCAGCAGCTTGTCAAGGAGCACCGGGGAGCTGTTTTTT. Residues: CASSLSRSTGELFF.

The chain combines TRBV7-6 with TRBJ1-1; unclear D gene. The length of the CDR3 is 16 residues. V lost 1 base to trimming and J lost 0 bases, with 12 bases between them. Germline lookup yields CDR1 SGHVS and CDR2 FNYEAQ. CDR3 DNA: TGTGCCAGCAGCTTAGGTCAGGTTGGCCTGAACACTGAAGCTTTCTTT. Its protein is CASSLGQVGLNTEAFF. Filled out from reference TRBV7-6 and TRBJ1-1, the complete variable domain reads GAGVSQSPRYKVTKRGQDVALRCDPISGHVSLYWYRQALGQGPEFLTYFNYEAQQDKSGLPNDRFSAERPEGSISTLTIQRTEQRDSAMYRCASSLGQVGLNTEAFFGQGTRLTVV.

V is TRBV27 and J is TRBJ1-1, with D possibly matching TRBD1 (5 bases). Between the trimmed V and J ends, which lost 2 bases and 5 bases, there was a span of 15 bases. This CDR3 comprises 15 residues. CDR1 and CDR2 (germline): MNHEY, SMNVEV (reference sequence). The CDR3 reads CASSLAGSGGTEAFF. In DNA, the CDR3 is TGTGCCAGCAGTTTAGCAGGGAGCGGGGGAACTGAAGCTTTCTTT.

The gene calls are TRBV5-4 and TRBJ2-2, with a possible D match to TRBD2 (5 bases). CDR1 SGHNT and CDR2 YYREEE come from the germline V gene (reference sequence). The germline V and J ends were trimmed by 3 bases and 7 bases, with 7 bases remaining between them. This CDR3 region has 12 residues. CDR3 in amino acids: CASSSEGGELFF. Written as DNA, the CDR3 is TGTGCCAGCAGCTCCGAGGGCGGGGAGCTGTTTTTT.

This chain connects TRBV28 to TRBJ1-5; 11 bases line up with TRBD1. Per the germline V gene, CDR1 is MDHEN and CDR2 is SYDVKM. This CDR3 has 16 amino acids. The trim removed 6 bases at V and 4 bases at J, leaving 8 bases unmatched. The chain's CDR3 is CASRRDRGYLNQPQHF. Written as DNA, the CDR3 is TGTGCCAGCAGGCGGGACAGGGGGTATTTGAATCAGCCCCAGCATTTT.

The CDR3 bases are TGCGCCAGCAGCTTTTCTTGGAGCTCCTACGAGCAGTACTTC. Encoded protein: CASSFSWSSYEQYF. The V call is TRBV5-1, the J call TRBJ2-7; D gene unclear. V was trimmed by 2 bases and J by 0 bases, leaving 9 bases between them. Germline loops: CDR1 SGHRS, CDR2 YFSETQ. The CDR3 covers 14 residues. Full variable domain (remainder filled in from reference TRBV5-1 and TRBJ2-7): KAGVTQTPRYLIKTRGQQVTLSCSPISGHRSVSWYQQTPGQGLQFLFEYFSETQRNKGNFPGRFSGRQFSNSRSEMNVSTLELGDSALYLCASSFSWSSYEQYFGPGTRLTVT.